Listed below are T cell receptor beta chains from one sample, sequenced in a study of T cell clones after liver transplantation. Produced via immunoSEQ multiplex PCR; TCRdb's table is partial and in-frame only. The sample holds tens of thousands of clones, about 91% seen once. Sequences were derived from CD4+ T cells from blood, sampled around 25 months after liver transplant. The receptors come from a human patient who received a liver transplant. A subset of T cells may come from the graft donor. Each CDR3 is given without its conserved first and last residue. The D gene is left open where the match is weak. Clone sizes are given selectively: once, few, many, or a class where the clone is expanded.

len: 12
j_gene: TRBJ1-5
abundance: -
d_gene: -
v_gene: TRBV28
CDR3aa: ASSLGGARQPQH

len: 13
j_gene: TRBJ2-7
abundance: -
d_gene: -
v_gene: TRBV2
CDR3aa: ASSVPGTYSYEQY

len: 13
j_gene: TRBJ2-1
abundance: once
d_gene: -
v_gene: TRBV5-1
CDR3aa: ASGVQRSSYNEQF

len: 20
j_gene: TRBJ1-3
abundance: -
d_gene: TRBD1
v_gene: TRBV9
CDR3aa: ASSVTRTGGYHLSSSGNTIY

len: 11
j_gene: TRBJ1-1
abundance: few
d_gene: -
v_gene: TRBV5-1
CDR3aa: ASSLNANTEAF

len: 8
j_gene: TRBJ2-7
abundance: -
d_gene: -
v_gene: TRBV4-3
CDR3aa: AQKRGEQY

len: 13
j_gene: TRBJ2-1
abundance: -
d_gene: TRBD2
v_gene: TRBV19
CDR3aa: ASSPSGRAYNEQF

len: 12
j_gene: TRBJ1-4
abundance: -
d_gene: -
v_gene: TRBV7-9
CDR3aa: ASSSRGTNEKLF

len: 11
j_gene: TRBJ2-3
abundance: -
d_gene: -
v_gene: TRBV28
CDR3aa: ASTGVTTDTQY

len: 10
j_gene: TRBJ1-2
abundance: -
d_gene: -
v_gene: TRBV29-1
CDR3aa: SVATSNYGYT

len: 14
j_gene: TRBJ2-7
abundance: -
d_gene: -
v_gene: TRBV6-1
CDR3aa: ASSEILTAGYYEQY

len: 10
j_gene: TRBJ2-1
abundance: -
d_gene: -
v_gene: TRBV9
CDR3aa: ASSVGDNEQF

len: 12
j_gene: TRBJ1-1
abundance: -
d_gene: -
v_gene: TRBV5-1
CDR3aa: ASSAGPGNTEAF